The 7 T cell receptor beta chains given below trace back to one sample, sequenced in a study of molecular identifiers for immune sequencing clone quantification. TCRdb used MiXCR to reprocess the PCR reads, holding one entry per CDR3 protein. The profile shows hundreds of thousands of distinct CDR3 sequences, about 25% of them singletons. The sample consisted of naive CD8+ T cells from blood, with Jurkat cell RNA spiked in. Noted subset: FACS-sorted CD8+CD4-CCR7+CD45RA+ naive T cells. The receptors come from a human donor in good health. Some libraries in this study had Jurkat cell RNA spiked in.

There are many counts of this clonotype. V and J are TRBV4-1 and TRBJ1-5; D gene unclear. V lost 1 base and J 0 bases, leaving 13 bases between the germline ends. Germline lookup yields CDR1 MGHRA and CDR2 YSYEKL. The CDR3 spans 17 residues. The CDR3 sequence is CASSQVLAVYSNQPQHF. The CDR3 nucleotides are TGCGCCAGCAGCCAAGTTCTGGCGGTTTATAGCAATCAGCCCCAGCATTTT.

As concerns this clonotype: A single base separates this from a much larger clone, so it may be a read error. In this CDR3 the conserved last residue, phenylalanine or tryptophan, is missing, so a read error is likely. The CDR3 here is CSVVSGISYNEQFL. The DNA of the CDR3 is TGCAGCGTTGTATCCGGAATCTCCTACAATGAGCAGTTCCTC. The gene calls are TRBV29-1 and TRBJ2-1; unclear D gene. Germline V gives CDR1 SQVTM, CDR2 ANQGSEA. The CDR3 is 14 residues long. The germline V and J ends were trimmed by 4 bases and 0 bases, with 10 bases remaining between them.

Regarding this clonotype: An end of the junction differs from the germline gene, which may be a read error. CDR3 in amino acids: CASSTAATEQYF. The CDR3 nucleotides read TGTGCGAGCAGTACAGCGGCCACTGAGCAGTACTTC. The chain couples TRBV6-6 to TRBJ2-7, with D perhaps matching TRBD2 (5 bases). This CDR3 has 12 amino acids. Germline loops: CDR1 MNHNY, CDR2 SVGAGI (reference sequence).

This clonotype has at least ten counts. V and J are TRBV7-9 and TRBJ2-5, with a possible D match to TRBD2 (7 bases). V shed 5 bases and J shed 2 bases, with 21 bases lying between them. The CDR3 sequence is 17 residues long. Germline CDR1 reads SEHNR; CDR2 reads FQNEAQ (reference sequence). For the CDR3, the DNA is TGTGCCAGCAGCACCGGGGGGCGAGCCGACCTACAAGAGACCCAGTACTTC. Translated, it gives CASSTGGRADLQETQYF.

On this clonotype itself: A much larger clone differs by one base, so this may be a read error. This sequence joins TRBV4-1 and TRBJ2-3; TRBD2 agrees at 9 bases. Germline V gene sequence: CDR1 MGHRA, CDR2 YSYEKL. The CDR3 extends over 15 amino acids. J lost 6 bases, V lost 1 base, and 5 bases had no gene match. CDR3 in amino acids: CASSQGIAGVDTQYF. The CDR3 DNA sequence: TGCGCCAGCAGCCAAGGAATAGCGGGGGTTGATACGCAGTATTTT.

In this sample, this clonotype turned up once. The chain joins TRBV27 to TRBJ2-7; D not resolved. V was shortened by 11 bases and J by 2 bases, with 19 bases between the two germline ends. CDR3 length: 14 amino acids. Germline CDR1 MNHEY, CDR2 SMNVEV (reference sequence). The CDR3 coding sequence is TGTGCCCGCTCTATGGGCGGAACGCCCTACGAGCAGTACTTC. This gives the protein CARSMGGTPYEQYF.

This clonotype was observed many times. The rearrangement joins TRBV7-2 to TRBJ2-2; D unclear. CDR3 length: 15 amino acids. The ends were cut back, 5 bases at V and 6 bases at J, with 16 bases in the middle. The germline V gene encodes CDR1 SGHTA and CDR2 FQGNSA. CDR3 nucleotides: TGTGCCAGCAGCCAAATAGTGTTCCCCCCCGGGGAGCTGTTTTTT. This translates into CASSQIVFPPGELFF.